This TCR beta chain derives from a study of lymphopenia after photon versus proton radiotherapy. Points from the study as a whole: After the lymphocyte nadir, photon-treated repertoires showed oligoclonal expansion, especially of CD8+ Temra cells. In patients who died, overall survival fell as post-nadir TCR diversity dropped more.

This table comes from immunoSEQ multiplex PCR, and its TCRdb copy is limited to in-frame clones, with some not included. The repertoire holds 160,000 or so clones, with approximately 90% as singletons. The CDR3 consists of 14 residues. V gave up 4 bases and J gave up 4 bases, with 10 bases separating them. The germline V gene encodes CDR1 LGHNA and CDR2 YNFKEQ. About this clone itself: Its antigen is unidentified.

This chain links TRBV4-2 with TRBJ2-2; the D gene is possibly TRBD1 (6 bases). This TCR derives from a man aged 45-65 years with gastric cancer. Sequencing was performed on peripheral blood, taken from a patient treated with photon-based radiotherapy. The CDR3 loop is CASSPLGGTGELFF. The DNA of the CDR3 is TGTGCCAGCAGCCCCCTAGGGGGCACCGGGGAGCTGTTTTTT.